These 8 T cell receptor beta chains originate from one sample sequenced in a study of regulatory T cells in long-lasting Graves disease. Library construction for TCR beta used iRepertoire HTBI primers and Arm-PCR of CDR3 regions. TCRdb processed the multiplex PCR reads anew with MiXCR; each CDR3 protein has one entry. The sample lists some 340,000 distinct CDR3 sequences, approximately 10% occurring once. The time point denotes: newly diagnosed GD, antithyroid drugs for less than 3 months. TCR sequences were obtained from RNA taken from PBMCs. The data also belong to a second study, concerning T cells in Graves' hyperthyroidism and ophthalmopathy.

This specimen was peripheral blood mononuclear cells (PBMCs), taken at new diagnosis, from a patient treated with antithyroid drugs. The receptor source for this set is a woman aged 18-29 years with Graves disease.

This clonotype was recorded many times. This rearrangement joins TRBV4-1 to TRBJ1-1; D unresolved. The CDR3 covers 14 residues. CDR1 is MGHRA, CDR2 YSYEKL, per germline. Trimming stripped 4 bases from V and 3 bases from J, with 12 bases between. This CDR3 reads CASSPPQSYTEAFF. The CDR3 nucleotides read TGCGCCAGCAGCCCACCACAAAGCTACACTGAAGCTTTCTTT.

The chain recombines TRBV7-6 with TRBJ2-1; 14 bases map to TRBD2. Germline V gives CDR1 SGHVS, CDR2 FNYEAQ. This CDR3 comprises 19 residues. V shed 5 bases and J 4 bases; nucleotides not matched to a gene: 13. Here the CDR3 DNA reads TGTGCCAGCAGCAAGCGGAAGGGACTAGCGGGAGAGGTATACAATGAGCAGTTCTTC. It encodes CASSKRKGLAGEVYNEQFF.

This clonotype was seen at least ten times. The CDR3 loop is CASSTATGSNYGYTF. The DNA for the CDR3 is TGCGCCAGCAGCACTGCGACAGGGAGTAACTATGGCTACACCTTC. The gene calls are TRBV5-1 and TRBJ1-2; 7 bases align to TRBD1. V gave up 4 bases and J gave up 1 base; unmatched junction bases: 7. The CDR3 is 15 amino acids. Per the germline V gene, CDR1 is SGHRS and CDR2 is YFSETQ. Full variable domain (rest looked up from reference TRBV5-1 and TRBJ1-2): KAGVTQTPRYLIKTRGQQVTLSCSPISGHRSVSWYQQTPGQGLQFLFEYFSETQRNKGNFPGRFSGRQFSNSRSEMNVSTLELGDSALYLCASSTATGSNYGYTFGSGTRLTVV.

Many counts were recorded for this clonotype. This chain joins TRBV20-1 and TRBJ1-1, with D tentatively TRBD1 (5 bases). This CDR3 has 13 amino acids. The germline V and J ends were trimmed by 4 bases and 3 bases, with 12 bases remaining between them. Germline V gene sequence: CDR1 DFQATT, CDR2 SNEGSKA (reference sequence). This CDR3 is CSAIVLGDTEAFF. The CDR3 region has the DNA TGCAGTGCTATCGTCTTGGGGGACACTGAAGCTTTCTTT.

The table lists this clonotype with a few counts. At one end, the junction sequence differs from germline, possibly due to a read error. The chain employs TRBV10-1 and TRBJ1-6, with D tentatively TRBD1 (6 bases). Germline V gives CDR1 WNHNN, CDR2 SYGVQD (reference sequence). The CDR3 has 13 amino acids. The CDR3 bases are TGCGCCAACAGTCTACAGGGAGGATCACCCCTCCACTTT. Its translation: CANSLQGGSPLHF.

In its sample, this clonotype was seen many times. The CDR3: CASGGSGAPYNEQFF. The CDR3 DNA sequence: TGTGCCAGCGGGGGTAGCGGGGCGCCTTACAATGAGCAGTTCTTC. This chain links TRBV27 with TRBJ2-1; 8 bases agree with TRBD2. This CDR3 comprises 15 residues. Germline CDR1 is MNHEY and CDR2 is SMNVEV (reference sequence). V shed 8 bases and J 4 bases; nucleotides not matched to a gene: 10.

As for this clonotype: Just one base apart from a much larger clone, this may be a read error. J is TRBJ1-1 and V is TRBV20-1; maybe TRBD1 (5 bases). The CDR3 is 14 residues long. V was shortened by 0 bases and J by 8 bases, with 16 bases between the two germline ends. CDR1 and CDR2 from the germline V gene are DFQATT and SNEGSKA (reference sequence). The CDR3 coding sequence is TGCAGTGCTAGAGAGGGGGGGATGGGAGCAGAAGCTTTCTTT. It yields the protein CSAREGGMGAEAFF.

This clonotype was counted ten times or more. This chain uses TRBV12-3 or TRBV12-4 with TRBJ1-6, with D maybe TRBD1 (6 bases). V was pared by 6 bases and J by 8 bases, with 17 bases between. There are 15 residues in the CDR3. The CDR3 reads CASSLGQSLDSPLHF. The CDR3 coding sequence is TGTGCCAGCAGCCTCGGACAGAGTCTTGATTCACCCCTCCACTTT.